This TCR beta chain was identified in a study of blood T cells in healthy people across ages. V trimming: 6 bases; J trimming: 5 bases; junction bases outside the gene matches: 8. The germline CDR1 and CDR2 sequences are KGHDR and SFDVKD. The CDR3 has 14 residues. Together with a sample-barcoded 5' primer, a J-beta primer mix was included in a second PCR lasting roughly 6 to 12 cycles. Each cDNA molecule carried a tag from a template-switch adaptor that contained 12 random nucleotides. TCRdb redid the calling of the 5' RACE reads with MiXCR, one entry per CDR3 protein. This table holds under 1,000,000 distinct CDR3 sequences, about half found once. The sample, around 10 milliliters of peripheral blood, was drawn from each donor.

Specimen: blood. This receptor was identified in an elderly man in good health. The rearrangement uses TRBV24-1 and TRBJ2-5; 7 nucleotides line up with TRBD1. CDR3 DNA sequence: TGTGCCACCAGTCCAGGGGGTTCCGGGGAGACCCAGTACTTC. Translated: CATSPGGSGETQYF.